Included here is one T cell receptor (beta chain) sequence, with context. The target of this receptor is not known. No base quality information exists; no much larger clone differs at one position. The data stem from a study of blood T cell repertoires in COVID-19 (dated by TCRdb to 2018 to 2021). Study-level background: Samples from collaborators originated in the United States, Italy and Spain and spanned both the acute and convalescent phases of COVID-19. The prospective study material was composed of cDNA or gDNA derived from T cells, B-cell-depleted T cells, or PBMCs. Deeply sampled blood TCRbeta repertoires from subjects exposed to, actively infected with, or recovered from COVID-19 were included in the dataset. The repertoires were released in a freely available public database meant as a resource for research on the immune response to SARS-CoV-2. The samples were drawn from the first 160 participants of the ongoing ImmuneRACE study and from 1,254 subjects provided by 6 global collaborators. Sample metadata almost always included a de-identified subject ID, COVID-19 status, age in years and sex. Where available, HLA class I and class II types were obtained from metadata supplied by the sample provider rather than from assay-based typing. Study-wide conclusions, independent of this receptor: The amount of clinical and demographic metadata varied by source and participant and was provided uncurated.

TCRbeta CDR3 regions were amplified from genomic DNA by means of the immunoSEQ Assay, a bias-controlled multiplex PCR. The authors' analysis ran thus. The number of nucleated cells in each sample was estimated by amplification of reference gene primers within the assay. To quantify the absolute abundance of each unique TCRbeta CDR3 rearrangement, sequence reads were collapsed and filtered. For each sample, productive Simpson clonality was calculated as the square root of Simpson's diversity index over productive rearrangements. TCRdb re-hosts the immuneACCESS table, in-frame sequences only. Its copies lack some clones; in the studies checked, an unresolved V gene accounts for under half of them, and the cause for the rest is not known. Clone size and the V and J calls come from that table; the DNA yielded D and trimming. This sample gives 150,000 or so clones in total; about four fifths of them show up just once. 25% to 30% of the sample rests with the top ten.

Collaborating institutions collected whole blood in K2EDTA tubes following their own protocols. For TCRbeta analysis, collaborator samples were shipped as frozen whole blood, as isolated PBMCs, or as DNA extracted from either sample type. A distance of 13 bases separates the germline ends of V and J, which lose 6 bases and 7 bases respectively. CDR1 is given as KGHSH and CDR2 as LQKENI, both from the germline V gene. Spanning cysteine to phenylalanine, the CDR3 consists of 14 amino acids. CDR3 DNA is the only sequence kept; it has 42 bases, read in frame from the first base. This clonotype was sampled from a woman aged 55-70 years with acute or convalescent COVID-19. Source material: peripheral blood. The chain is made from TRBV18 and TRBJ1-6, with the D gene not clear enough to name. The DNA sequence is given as TGTGCCAGCTCCCTGAACGGAGCCAATTCACCCCTCCACTTT. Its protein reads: CASSLNGANSPLHF.